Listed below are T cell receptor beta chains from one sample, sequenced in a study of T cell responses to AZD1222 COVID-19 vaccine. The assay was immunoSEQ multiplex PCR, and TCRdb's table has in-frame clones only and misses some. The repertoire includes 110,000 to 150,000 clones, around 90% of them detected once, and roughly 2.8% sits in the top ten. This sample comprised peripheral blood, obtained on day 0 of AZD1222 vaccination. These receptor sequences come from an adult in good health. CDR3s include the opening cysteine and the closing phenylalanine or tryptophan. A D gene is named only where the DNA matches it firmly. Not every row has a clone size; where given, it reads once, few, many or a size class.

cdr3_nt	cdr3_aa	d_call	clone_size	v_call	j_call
TGTGCCAGCAGCCAAGATGGGGGGCTAAATCAGCCCCAGCATTTT	CASSQDGGLNQPQHF	-	-	TRBV3-1/TRBV3-2	TRBJ1-5
TGTGCCAGCAGCTTAGAGGGTGTTGGTGGGACAGGGAATTTTTATGGCTACACCTTC	CASSLEGVGGTGNFYGYTF	TRBD1	-	TRBV7-8	TRBJ1-2
TGTGCCAGCAGTCCGGATATCGAGCAGTTCTTC	CASSPDIEQFF	-	-	TRBV6-2/TRBV6-3	TRBJ2-1
TGTGCCAGCAGCCAAGCAGGCGGTAATGAAAAACTGTTTTTT	CASSQAGGNEKLFF	-	-	TRBV4-2	TRBJ1-4
TGTGCCAGCAGTTTATCCCCGACCTACGAGCAGTACTTC	CASSLSPTYEQYF	-	-	TRBV27	TRBJ2-7
TGTGCCAGCAGTGCCGTCTTGAACACTGAAGCTTTCTTT	CASSAVLNTEAFF	-	-	TRBV28	TRBJ1-1
TGTGCCAGCAGCCAAGATCCAAAGGTAACCGAGCAGTACTTC	CASSQDPKVTEQYF	-	-	TRBV4-2	TRBJ2-7
TGTGCCAGCAGCTTTCCGGCCACTGAAGCTTTCTTT	CASSFPATEAFF	-	-	TRBV12-3/TRBV12-4	TRBJ1-1
TGTGCCAGCAGGAATAGGATCTCGAATGAGCAGTTCTTC	CASRNRISNEQFF	-	-	TRBV28	TRBJ2-1
TGCGCCAGCAGCGTCGGTGTTCAAGGGAGCTCCTACAATGAGCAGTTCTTC	CASSVGVQGSSYNEQFF	-	-	TRBV5-1	TRBJ2-1
TGTGCCAGCAGCCCCCAAGTTACGGAGAACTATGGCTACACCTTC	CASSPQVTENYGYTF	-	-	TRBV9	TRBJ1-2
TGTGCCAGCACTTCGACAAACTCACCCCTCCACTTT	CASTSTNSPLHF	-	-	TRBV6-5	TRBJ1-6
TGTGCCAGCAGTGAAGCATCCCTCCACTTT	CASSEASLHF	-	-	TRBV6-1	TRBJ1-6
TGTGCCAGCAGGCGGGGCGACAGGGGGGGCACAGATACGCAGTATTTT	CASRRGDRGGTDTQYF	TRBD1	-	TRBV2	TRBJ2-3
TGTGCCAGCAGTTTATACCCCGCTGCCCGTACCCCCGAGCAGTACTTC	CASSLYPAARTPEQYF	-	few	TRBV28	TRBJ2-7
TGCGCCAGCAGCTTGGGGTGGAGAGGCTCCTACAATGAGCAGTTCTTC	CASSLGWRGSYNEQFF	-	-	TRBV5-1	TRBJ2-1